This T cell receptor (beta chain) was identified in a study of T cell changes during pregnancy in multiple sclerosis. The method was immunoSEQ multiplex PCR; TCRdb's version includes in-frame clones alone and lacks a portion of them. The profile covers some 53,000 clones, with over 80% appearing a single time and 0.25% taken by the ten largest. This clone is a singleton in its sample. V lost 10 bases, J lost 5 bases, and 14 bases stayed unmatched. Germline V gene sequence: CDR1 SNHLY, CDR2 FYNNEI. The CDR3 loop spans 15 amino acids. The V gene is TRBV2, the J gene TRBJ2-3; 8 bases line up with TRBD2. The sequence was obtained from a female donor with multiple sclerosis, enrolled in a pregnancy study. This sample comprised CD4+ T cells from peripheral blood mononuclear cells, obtained in the third trimester of pregnancy. The CDR3 protein is CATSREREMIDTQYF. The CDR3 bases are TGTGCCACTTCGCGTGAGCGGGAGATGATAGATACGCAGTATTTT.